This T cell receptor beta chain comes out of a study of response to subunit inactivated influenza vaccine. Study results and limitations: It was the authors' suggestion that each seasonal influenza vaccination recruits few new T cells.

TCRdb reprocessed the RT-PCR reads with MiXCR, giving one entry per CDR3 protein. The sample yields 400,000 to 650,000 distinct CDR3 sequences, less than 7.5% seen once. The CDR3 totals 15 residues. The trim removed 5 bases at V and 6 bases at J, leaving 8 bases unmatched. In germline, CDR1 is LNHDA, CDR2 SQIVND (reference sequence). Comment on this clonotype: The antigen is undetermined.

Sequenced material: PBMCs from blood, taken roughly 24 months after vaccination. The TCR was taken from a man aged 50-75 years who received an inactivated influenza vaccine. The chain carries TRBV19 and TRBJ2-2; 8 nucleotides agree with TRBD2. CDR3 loop: CASSPRGLVSGELFF. The CDR3, as DNA: TGTGCCAGTAGTCCCCGGGGACTAGTTTCCGGGGAGCTGTTTTTT.